This T cell receptor (beta chain) comes out of a study of Tregs in tolerant kidney transplant recipients. The protocol was immunoSEQ multiplex PCR, while the TCRdb copy is restricted to in-frame clones and leaves out a portion. Here the sample spans roughly 80,000 clones, under 95% being singletons. This TCR derives from a human donor who received a combined kidney and bone marrow transplant. The source was Tregs from blood, collected before the transplant.

For the CDR3, the DNA is TGTGCCACCGGACTAGCGGGAGGGCCCGGAGAGACCCAGTACTTC. Protein product: CATGLAGGPGETQYF. The chain carries TRBV30 and TRBJ2-5; 15 bases are a match to TRBD2. Trimming at V came to 8 bases and at J to 4 bases, leaving 8 bases not matched to a gene. The CDR3 is 15 residues long. In germline, CDR1 is GTSNPN, CDR2 SVGIG (reference sequence). Full variable domain (rest looked up from reference TRBV30 and TRBJ2-5): SQTIHQWPATLVQPVGSPLSLECTVEGTSNPNLYWYRQAAGRGLQLLFYSVGIGQISSEVPQNLSASRPQDRQFILSSKKLLLSDSGFYLCATGLAGGPGETQYFGPGTRLLVL.